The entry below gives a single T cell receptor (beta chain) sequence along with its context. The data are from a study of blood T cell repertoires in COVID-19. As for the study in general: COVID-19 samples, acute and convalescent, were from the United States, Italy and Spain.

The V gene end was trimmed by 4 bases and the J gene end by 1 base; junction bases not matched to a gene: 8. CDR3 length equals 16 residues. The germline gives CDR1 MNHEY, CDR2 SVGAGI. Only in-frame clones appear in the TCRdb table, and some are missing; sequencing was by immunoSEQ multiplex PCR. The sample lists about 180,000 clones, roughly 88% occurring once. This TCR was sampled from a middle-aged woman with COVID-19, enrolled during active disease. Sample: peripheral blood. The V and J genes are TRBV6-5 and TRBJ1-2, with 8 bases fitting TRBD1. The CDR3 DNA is TGTGCCAGCAGTTCCCCCGGCAGGGGGCTTAACTATGGCTACACCTTC. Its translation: CASSSPGRGLNYGYTF.